Described below is a single T cell receptor beta chain sequence and its context. Its recognized antigen is unknown. Base qualities were left out, and no much larger clone turns up one base away. The germline V gene sets CDR1 to MGHDK and CDR2 to SYGVNS. The cysteine opens and the phenylalanine closes a CDR3 of 13 amino acids. The CDR3 DNA has 39 bases and is translated from base 1. V is cut back by 8 bases and J by 8 bases, with 11 bases in the junction unmatched. The cohort comprised around 690 healthy bone marrow donors. Cohort members were all nominally healthy when sampled, although unrecorded immune exposures were likely present. The donor was CMV seronegative and was included in the group of over 300 seronegative cohort members. Every donor gave a peripheral blood sample, and the peripheral blood mononuclear cells from that sample were used for TCR beta sequencing. Genomic DNA extraction from the blood cell samples was performed with the Qiagen DNeasy Blood Extraction Kit.

The method was the immunoSEQ multiplex PCR assay. For the multiplex PCR, a mixture combining 60 forward primers for TCR Vbeta segments and 13 reverse primers for TCR Jbeta segments was used. The CDR3 region of rearranged TCR beta genes was amplified from genomic DNA by a multiplex PCR assay. Amplified TCR beta libraries were sequenced as 87-base-pair reads on the Illumina HiSeq System. In the source study's methods: In a later analysis, 80 million or so unique TCR beta chains were counted across the approximately 670 repertoires, and approximately 9.9 million of these chains were shared by at least two donors. To remove PCR and sequencing errors, raw reads were error-corrected and collapsed into unique sequences using a nearest-neighbor algorithm that merged closely related sequences. CDR3 sequences were aligned to IMGT reference sequences to assign V, D and J gene segments. For a sequence to be retained, at least a six-nucleotide match to both a V gene segment and a J gene segment was required. Rearrangements were classified as productive when the CDR3 lacked stop codons and remained in frame with V and J, and all other rearrangements were classified as non-productive. CDR3 was defined according to IMGT convention as the region running from the second conserved V-encoded cysteine to the conserved J-encoded phenylalanine. The earlier analysis of approximately 500 of the donors excluded sequences that lacked an unambiguous match to a single V gene segment. An earlier analysis of several hundred of the donors classified V segments as functional when productive rearrangements were above 56.7% and as segregating when the standard deviation between donors was above 5%. To diagnose cytomegalovirus status from the catalog of TCR beta chain sequences, a statistical classification framework was built. V and J gene assignment, in a later analysis, came from comparing TCR nucleotide sequences with IMGT/GENE-DB human TR gene sequences. The TCRdist pipeline was used in a later analysis to assign CDR3 sequences and most-parsimonious VDJ recombination scenarios. In a later analysis, every TCR beta chain was defined by the combination of its CDR3 amino acid sequence and its V-gene family, and reads without a unique V-gene family were dropped. A later analysis removed 550 to 650 highly shared, low-generation-probability nucleotide sequences to deal with suspected cross-contamination and a sequencing artifact. A later analysis calculated a clonal expansion index for each public chain from normalized within-repertoire ranks of inferred template counts. In a later analysis, generation probabilities were computed with a VDJ recombination model fitted to out-of-frame rearrangements, and the resulting probabilities were checked against IGoR. In a later analysis, TCR-TCR, TCR-HLA and TCR-CMV co-occurrence was scored with hypergeometric tests, and a repertoire-size bias correction was applied to TCR pairs. False discovery rates were estimated in a later analysis by permuting HLA or CMV assignments 20 times. In a later analysis, co-occurring TCRs were grouped using DBSCAN, with TCRdist sequence similarity added in when clustering inside HLA-allele-positive subsets. Repertoires with fewer than 30,000 or more than 120,000 public chains, plus five repertoires with anomalous nucleotide sharing, were excluded from co-occurrence clustering. Entries here come from immuneACCESS through TCRdb and include only in-frame sequences with V and J called. Some clones fail to appear in such tables; in the studies checked, an unresolved V gene covers under half of the shortfall, and the cause of the remainder is unknown. That table supplies the V and J calls and clone size; D and trimming were determined from the DNA. The table for this sample lists approximately 110,000 clones; 73% of them were counted only once. The ten largest clones add up to approximately 3.8% of the sample.

This specimen belongs to a study of cytomegalovirus exposure and HLA in healthy donors (dated by TCRdb to about 2017). Regarding the research as a whole: An earlier analysis of approximately 600 of the donors reported about 290 Gb of sequence data and more than 90 million unique TCR beta sequences from 190 million or so T cells. An early release that covered roughly 600 HLA-typed donors contained approximately 300 gigabases of sequencing data and roughly 84 million unique TCR sequences. Five DR-DQ haplotypes were handled as single units for association and clustering, since linkage in the cohort was strong. Alongside the repertoire data, information on donor age, sex, ethnicity and CMV serostatus was compiled. All discovery cohort repertoires had been generated on a single sequencing platform. The later analysis used no new phenotypic data to find candidate immune exposures, relying instead on TCR beta sequences and their occurrence across donors. An earlier analysis of roughly 580 of the donors used high-throughput TCR beta sequencing to judge whether each TCR beta V gene segment behaved as functional or pseudogenic. Class I and class II HLA loci were covered by the typing at four-digit resolution. Across about 370 genotyped donors of the cohort, an average of roughly 230,000 unique TCR beta nucleotide sequences per donor were sequenced, and approximately 19% of those sequences were non-productive. Typing coverage varied by locus: 629-630 donors for A, B, C, DRB1 and DQB1; more than 500 for DQA1; over 600 for DPA1; approximately 470 for DPB1. Genome-wide SNP genotypes for about three fifths of the 666 donors were used in a later genetic analysis, which treated that subset as a discovery cohort. A separate validation cohort of 90 to 150 different subjects was used in addition to the roughly 640-subject first cohort. The study aimed to test whether cataloging public T cell receptors could reveal signatures of past pathogen exposure. Of the roughly 390 genotyped donors, about 84% fell in the genetic ancestry cluster associated with self-reported Caucasian donors. A later analysis re-examined previously published TCR beta repertoires from more than 650 donors and added high-resolution HLA genotyping to investigate patterns of TCR occurrence. The study combined high-throughput TCR immunosequencing, statistical association of individual TCRs with disease status, and machine learning to predict cytomegalovirus infection status. The T cell repertoires of 666 subjects were profiled by immunosequencing and related to cytomegalovirus serostatus. The research as a whole found: A later analysis associated some 17,000 TCR beta sequences with specific HLA alleles at a false discovery rate of 0.05. In vitro tests confirmed that a few of the cytomegalovirus-associated TCR beta chains recognize cytomegalovirus antigens. Because some donors lacked HLA typing at each locus, the association tests relied only on the typed subset. Correlated functional status among segregating V segments might reflect linkage disequilibrium, but an unknown experimental factor could not be ruled out. Roughly uniform sequencing depth across donors was assumed in presence/absence analyses, although this assumption may not hold. Assigning TCR associations to individual alleles was difficult when HLA alleles, especially DR and DQ, strongly co-occurred. The cohort was sequenced for TCR beta chains only, and without alpha or paired-chain data the features that could be detected were limited. For the cohort, immune exposure information was limited to CMV serostatus. Most CMV-associated TCR beta chains appeared to be HLA-restricted in a later analysis, and the HLA associations seemed to be driven largely by CMV exposure. A further reported finding was that TCR beta sequences accurately predicted the HLA-A and HLA-B alleles for most subjects in the first cohort. The study listed 164 TCR beta chains as associated with cytomegalovirus. Most TCR sequences were seen in very few donors, while some public TCRs were found in many individuals. The classifier was reported to diagnose cytomegalovirus status with high specificity and sensitivity in both the original cohort and the validation cohort. In a later analysis, HLA-associated TCR beta chains showed more clonal expansion and lower generation probabilities than non-associated chains that were equally common. A cluster of highly shared sequence variants was judged likely to be a technical artifact of the sequencing pipeline. Because counts were too low, seventeen rarely observed V segments, including chromosome 9 orphons, were excluded from the earlier analysis of some 540 of the donors. V-gene and J-gene trimming of TCR beta chains was associated with a missense DCLRE1C variant in a later genetic analysis, and the association was replicated in an independent cohort. In a later analysis, several top co-occurrence clusters were reported to appear linked to parvovirus B19, influenza, CMV and Epstein-Barr virus. According to a later genetic analysis, donors in an Asian-associated ancestry cluster had fewer N-insertions in productive TCRs than the approximately 700-donor mean. The authors suggested that the approach could potentially be generalized to other disease states and immunological phenotypes. Some IMGT-functional V segments, including TRBV6-2 and TRBV6-3, could not be distinguished by the 87-base-pair reads and were therefore excluded. A later analysis found that TCR association rates varied across HLA loci, with DRB1 alleles showing the most associated TCRs and HLA-C alleles the fewest. In an earlier analysis of 587 of the donors, most TCR beta V segments appeared in productive rearrangements about 90% or about 30% of the time, broadly matching IMGT annotations.

The sequenced material came from PBMCs. The chain was built from TRBV25-1 and TRBJ1-2, with 7 bases aligning to TRBD1. This sequence was found in a woman aged 40-49 years in good health and CMV-seronegative. The CDR3 region has the sequence CASLGDRVGGYTF. DNA sequence: TGTGCCAGCCTTGGAGACAGGGTCGGAGGCTACACCTTC.